Shown below are 23 T cell receptor beta chains from a single sample sequenced in a study of control samples from healthy donors and cancer patients. Some clones are missing from TCRdb's copy, which holds only in-frame ones; the method was immunoSEQ multiplex PCR. The table records some 100,000 clones, about 91% of them present only once. Material for sequencing was blood. The receptor source for this set is a man aged 25 to 40 in good health.

The chain has TRBV28 and TRBJ1-1, with a tentative D call TRBD1 (5 bases). The CDR3 has 12 residues. Germline V gene data show CDR1 as MDHEN and CDR2 as SYDVKM. V was cut by 2 bases and J by 6 bases, with 7 bases left in between. CDR3 amino acids: CASSLGGAEAFF. CDR3 DNA sequence: TGTGCCAGCAGTTTAGGGGGAGCTGAAGCTTTCTTT.

J is TRBJ2-7 and V is TRBV7-9; D could derive from TRBD1 or TRBD2 (6 bases each). The V end lost 7 bases, the J end lost 2 bases, and 12 bases lay between the germline ends. CDR1 and CDR2 from the germline V gene are SEHNR and FQNEAQ (reference sequence). The CDR3 sequence is 13 residues long. CDR3 protein: CASTGGRTYEQYF. CDR3 nucleotides: TGTGCCAGCACCGGGGGCAGAACCTACGAGCAGTACTTC.

This clone has a count of ten or more. This chain uses TRBV13 with TRBJ2-1; TRBD2 agrees at 10 bases. CDR1 and CDR2 from the germline V gene are PRHDT and FYEKMQ (reference sequence). CDR3 length: 20 residues. V lost 1 base, J lost 6 bases, and 18 bases stayed unmatched. The CDR3 DNA is TGTGCCAGCAGCTTAGAAGCCTCGCTAGCGGGAGATAAGACACCCAATGAGCAGTTCTTC. The encoded protein is CASSLEASLAGDKTPNEQFF.

V is TRBV18 and J is TRBJ2-5; no firm D call. V dropped 3 bases and J dropped 0 bases, with 2 bases sitting between them. Per germline, CDR1 KGHSH and CDR2 LQKENI. The CDR3 contains 12 residues. CDR3 bases: TGTGCCAGCTCACCTAACCAAGAGACCCAGTACTTC. This gives the protein CASSPNQETQYF.

The J gene is TRBJ1-6, the V gene TRBV30, with unresolved D. V lost 7 bases and J 7 bases, leaving 14 bases between the germline ends. This CDR3 contains 13 residues. Germline V gives CDR1 GTSNPN, CDR2 SVGIG (reference sequence). The CDR3 spells CASNSDGNSPLHF. CDR3 bases: TGTGCCTCGAATTCGGACGGGAATTCACCCCTCCACTTT.

The V gene is TRBV12-3 or TRBV12-4, the J gene TRBJ1-5, with D unclear. The V end lost 5 bases, the J end lost 8 bases, and 7 bases lay between the germline ends. The CDR3 consists of 11 residues. The CDR3 loop is CASSQTEPQHF. The CDR3 region has the DNA TGTGCCAGCAGTCAAACGGAGCCCCAGCATTTT.

This clone has more than one count but fewer than ten. V is TRBV18 and J is TRBJ2-7; weak D call: TRBD1 (6 bases). Germline V CDR1 and CDR2: KGHSH, LQKENI. This CDR3 comprises 15 residues. The V end lost 0 bases, the J end lost 2 bases, and 11 bases lay between the germline ends. CDR3 residues: CASSPPETGPYEQYF. CDR3 coding DNA: TGTGCCAGCTCACCACCAGAGACAGGACCCTACGAGCAGTACTTC.

This clone has a count of ten or more. The rearrangement uses TRBV12-3 or TRBV12-4 and TRBJ1-4, with 9 bases identical to TRBD1. After removal of 6 bases from V and 5 bases from J, the junction contained 1 base not matched to a gene. The CDR3 extends over 13 amino acids. The CDR3 protein is CASRGTGNEKLFF. Here the CDR3 DNA reads TGTGCCAGCAGGGGGACAGGGAATGAAAAACTGTTTTTT.

The chain carries TRBV4-2 and TRBJ2-7, with D perhaps TRBD1 (6 bases). Trimming took 8 bases from V and 9 from J, leaving 17 bases between them. The CDR3 spans 12 residues. From germline, CDR1 is LGHNA and CDR2 YNFKEQ. The CDR3 nucleotides are TGTGCCAGCGGGGTCAGGGGAGCGGTGCAGTACTTC. Residues: CASGVRGAVQYF.

The V and J genes are TRBV5-6 and TRBJ1-5; D call uncertain. The germline V gene has CDR1 SGHDT and CDR2 YYEEEE. CDR3 length equals 14 residues. Trimming left V 5 bases short and J 2 bases short, with 11 bases between. The CDR3 is CASSQGRGNQPQHF. DNA for the CDR3: TGTGCCAGCAGTCAAGGACGGGGCAATCAGCCCCAGCATTTT.

This clone was seen only a few times. The V gene is TRBV28, the J gene TRBJ1-3; D is possibly TRBD1 (6 bases). This CDR3 is 15 amino acids long. The V end was cut by 7 bases, the J end by 0 bases, with 13 bases between. The germline V gene has CDR1 MDHEN and CDR2 SYDVKM. The CDR3 DNA follows: TGTGCCAGCAAGAGGGGGGGGTACTCTGGAAACACCATATATTTT. Translating it yields CASKRGGYSGNTIYF.

This clone was counted a single time. This chain connects TRBV7-3 to TRBJ2-3, with 16 bases that match TRBD2. Trimming cost V 5 bases and J 5 bases; bases outside gene matches: 4. Germline CDR1 and CDR2: SGHTA and FQGTGA. This CDR3 is built from 16 residues. CDR3 protein: CASSKGLAGGRDTQYF. The CDR3 DNA is TGTGCCAGCAGCAAGGGACTAGCGGGAGGGCGAGATACGCAGTATTTT.

The chain carries TRBV7-6 and TRBJ2-7; 11 bases match TRBD2. V dropped 2 bases and J dropped 7; count of bases not matched to a gene: 7. This CDR3 is built from 15 residues. The germline V gene encodes CDR1 SGHVS and CDR2 FNYEAQ. The CDR3 region has the DNA TGTGCCAGCAGCTTAACTAGCGGGAGTCTGGGTGAGCAGTACTTC. Translation: CASSLTSGSLGEQYF.

This clone was seen just once. The chain carries TRBV27 and TRBJ1-5, with no clear D. V gave up 2 bases and J gave up 1 base, with 15 bases separating them. This CDR3 region has 17 residues. Germline V gives CDR1 MNHEY, CDR2 SMNVEV (reference sequence). The DNA of the CDR3 is TGTGCCAGCAGTTTAATGGGCGGAGGGAACAGCAATCAGCCCCAGCATTTT. Amino acid sequence: CASSLMGGGNSNQPQHF.

The chain uses TRBV5-1 and TRBJ2-1; D not certain. V was clipped by 0 bases and J by 3 bases, with 7 bases between them. The CDR3 loop spans 14 amino acids. In germline, CDR1 is SGHRS, CDR2 YFSETQ. CDR3 residues: CASSLEASYNEQFF. CDR3 nucleotides: TGCGCCAGCAGCTTGGAGGCGAGCTACAATGAGCAGTTCTTC.

J is TRBJ1-4 and V is TRBV10-3; D remains ambiguous. Germline lookup yields CDR1 ENHRY and CDR2 SYGVKD. The ends were cut back, 2 bases at V and 0 bases at J, with 7 bases in the middle. The CDR3 is made up of 15 amino acids. DNA of the CDR3: TGTGCCATCAGTGAGAGTGGAGCAACTAATGAAAAACTGTTTTTT. Protein sequence: CAISESGATNEKLFF.

The J gene is TRBJ2-7, the V gene TRBV27; TRBD2 aligns across 8 bases. The germline V gene encodes CDR1 MNHEY and CDR2 SMNVEV (reference sequence). The J segment lost 2 bases and the V segment lost 8 bases, leaving 14 bases of the junction unmatched. The CDR3 covers 16 residues. CDR3 nucleotide sequence: TGTGCCAGCTGCTCTTGGATTAGCGGGAAGACCTACGAGCAGTACTTC. It encodes CASCSWISGKTYEQYF.

This clone was recorded once. V gene TRBV5-1 combines with J gene TRBJ2-7; possible D gene TRBD1, 5 bases. V was cut by 4 bases and J by 2 bases, with 16 bases left in between. CDR3 length equals 15 residues. The germline CDR1 and CDR2 sequences are SGHRS and YFSETQ. CDR3 coding DNA: TGCGCCAGCAGCCCCCCCGGCAGGGAACCCTACGAGCAGTACTTC. Amino acid sequence: CASSPPGREPYEQYF.

The rearrangement uses TRBV5-4 and TRBJ2-4; the match to TRBD2 covers 9 bases. V trimming: 3 bases; J trimming: 8 bases; junction bases outside the gene matches: 6. Germline V gives CDR1 SGHNT, CDR2 YYREEE (reference sequence). The CDR3 runs to 14 residues. The CDR3: CASSSGLALHIQYF. The DNA for the CDR3 is TGTGCCAGCAGCTCCGGACTAGCGTTGCACATTCAGTACTTC.

For this clone: Mismatch with germline at one junction end may stem from a read error. The J gene is TRBJ2-2, the V gene TRBV6-2 or TRBV6-3, with 10 bases that match TRBD1. In germline, CDR1 is MNHEY, CDR2 SVGEGT. The CDR3 covers 19 residues. This CDR3 reads CASSPDRDRGRRSPGGLFF. For the CDR3, the DNA is TGTGCCAGCAGTCCAGACCGGGACAGGGGACGTCGAAGCCCAGGGGGGCTGTTTTTT.

This chain links TRBV18 with TRBJ2-2; TRBD2 might be the D (6 bases). The length of the CDR3 is 18 residues. Germline loops: CDR1 KGHSH, CDR2 LQKENI. Trimming removed 3 bases at V and 4 bases at J, with 21 bases between. CDR3 sequence (DNA): TGTGCCAGCTCACCGAAAACACTATCGACGGAGGGCACCGGGGAGCTGTTTTTT. It specifies CASSPKTLSTEGTGELFF.

The count of this clone is one. The V and J genes are TRBV19 and TRBJ2-1, with 14 bases that match TRBD2. CDR1 and CDR2 (germline): LNHDA, SQIVND (reference sequence). The J segment lost 4 bases and the V segment lost 4 bases, leaving 3 bases of the junction unmatched. The CDR3 consists of 16 residues. CDR3 loop: CASSRLAGGPYNEQFF. The CDR3 DNA reads TGTGCCAGTAGTAGACTAGCGGGAGGGCCTTACAATGAGCAGTTCTTC.

The chain joins TRBV7-2 to TRBJ2-3, with TRBD2 matching over 7 bases. The V segment lost 0 bases and the J segment 10 bases; nucleotides outside the gene matches: 10. CDR1 and CDR2 from the germline V gene are SGHTA and FQGNSA. The CDR3 length is 15 residues. CDR3 residues: CASSLAGGGLGAQYF. CDR3 coding DNA: TGTGCCAGCAGCTTAGCGGGGGGAGGACTAGGCGCGCAGTATTTT.